This T cell receptor (beta chain) was identified in a study of blood T cell repertoires in COVID-19. Turning to the study itself: Acute and convalescent COVID-19 samples came from the United States, Italy and Spain.

TCRdb's copy holds only in-frame clones and misses some; the assay was immunoSEQ multiplex PCR. The sample has tens of thousands of clones, around 80% seen once; the top ten hold 12% to 15%. The V and J ends lost 0 bases and 4 bases respectively, with 13 bases between them. Germline lookup yields CDR1 SGHRS and CDR2 YFSETQ. The CDR3 totals 15 residues. Sequencing was done on a sample of peripheral blood. The sequence came from a man in his sixties with COVID-19, enrolled during active disease. The chain joins TRBV5-1 to TRBJ1-1, with D tentatively TRBD1 (6 bases). CDR3 amino acids: CASSLARGGPTEAFF. The CDR3 DNA reads TGCGCCAGCAGCTTGGCCCGGGGGGGGCCCACTGAAGCTTTCTTT.